Below, one T cell receptor (beta chain) is given with its context. The sample belongs to a study of radiation and T cells in renal cell carcinoma. The method was immunoSEQ multiplex PCR; TCRdb's version includes in-frame clones alone and lacks a portion of them. Found here are 18,000 or so clones, about 55% of them singletons; the top ten hold roughly 30%. Treatment denoted: treatment-naive control, cytoreductive nephrectomy. Clear cell pathology was present in this patient's renal cell carcinoma. This TCR derives from a man aged 45 to 65 with renal cell carcinoma. The sample consisted of tumor tissue, taken from a patient whose treatment was nephrectomy without radiotherapy.

CDR3 amino acids: CASSFPTSGRKETQYF. The DNA for the CDR3 is TGTGCCAGCAGCTTTCCGACTAGCGGGAGGAAAGAGACCCAGTACTTC. The chain links TRBV12-1 to TRBJ2-5; no check of the table's D call, TRBD2, against the DNA was made. TRBV12-1 is reported as a pseudogene. The CDR3 contains 16 residues.